This TCR beta chain was sequenced during a study of cytomegalovirus exposure and HLA in healthy donors. Whole-study context: The 130 or so validation repertoires used the same platform as the 550 to 800 first-cohort repertoires (as reported by a later analysis).

General study points: A list of 150 or so TCR beta chains associated with cytomegalovirus was given. Reports showed the classifier diagnosing cytomegalovirus status with high specificity and sensitivity.

The study drew the donors from its roughly 120-subject validation cohort, separate from the roughly 670-subject first cohort. About this clone itself: Its antigen is unknown.

This CDR3 has 15 residues. The germline V gene has CDR1 SGHRS and CDR2 YFSETQ. The V gene end was trimmed by 4 bases and the J gene end by 7 bases; junction bases not matched to a gene: 7. Method: immunoSEQ multiplex PCR; TCRdb's copy keeps in-frame clones and lacks some. The sample yields around 190,000 clones, about three quarters seen once. The material sequenced was PBMCs. This TCR was recovered from a woman aged 25 to 39 in good health and CMV-seronegative. The chain couples TRBV5-1 to TRBJ2-5, with 13 nucleotides matching TRBD2. CDR3 protein: CASSIGTSGMGTQYF. CDR3 DNA: TGCGCCAGCAGCATCGGGACTAGCGGGATGGGGACCCAGTACTTC. Based on the CDR3 plus reference TRBV5-1 and TRBJ2-5, the full variable domain is KAGVTQTPRYLIKTRGQQVTLSCSPISGHRSVSWYQQTPGQGLQFLFEYFSETQRNKGNFPGRFSGRQFSNSRSEMNVSTLELGDSALYLCASSIGTSGMGTQYFGPGTRLLVL.